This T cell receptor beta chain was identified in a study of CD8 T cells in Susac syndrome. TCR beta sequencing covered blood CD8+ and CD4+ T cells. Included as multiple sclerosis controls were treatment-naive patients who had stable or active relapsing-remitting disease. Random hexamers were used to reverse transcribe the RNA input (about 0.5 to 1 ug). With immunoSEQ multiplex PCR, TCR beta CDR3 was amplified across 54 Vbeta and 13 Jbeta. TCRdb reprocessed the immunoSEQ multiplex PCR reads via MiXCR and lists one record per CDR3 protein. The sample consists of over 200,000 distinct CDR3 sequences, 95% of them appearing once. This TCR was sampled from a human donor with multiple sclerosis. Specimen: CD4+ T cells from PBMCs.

In DNA, the CDR3 is TGTGCCAGTTCCCGCGGAGAGCACGGGGAGCTGTTTTTT. Translating it yields CASSRGEHGELFF. The chain combines TRBV6-1 with TRBJ2-2; D uncertain. Trimming removed 9 bases at V and 7 bases at J, with 15 bases between. CDR1 and CDR2 from the germline V gene are MNHNS and SASEGT. This CDR3 region has 13 residues.